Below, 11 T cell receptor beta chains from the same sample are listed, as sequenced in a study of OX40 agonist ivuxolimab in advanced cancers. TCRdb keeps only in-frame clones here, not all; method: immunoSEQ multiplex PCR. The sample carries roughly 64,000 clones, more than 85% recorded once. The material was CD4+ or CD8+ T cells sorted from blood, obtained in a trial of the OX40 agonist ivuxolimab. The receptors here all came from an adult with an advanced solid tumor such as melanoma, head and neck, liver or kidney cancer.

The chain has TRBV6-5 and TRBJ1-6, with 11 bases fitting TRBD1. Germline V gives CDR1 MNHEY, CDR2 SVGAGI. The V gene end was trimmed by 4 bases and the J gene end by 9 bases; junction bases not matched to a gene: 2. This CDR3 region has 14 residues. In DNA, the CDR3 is TGTGCCAGCAGTTGGACAGGGGGCCGTTCACCCCTCCACTTT. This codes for CASSWTGGRSPLHF.

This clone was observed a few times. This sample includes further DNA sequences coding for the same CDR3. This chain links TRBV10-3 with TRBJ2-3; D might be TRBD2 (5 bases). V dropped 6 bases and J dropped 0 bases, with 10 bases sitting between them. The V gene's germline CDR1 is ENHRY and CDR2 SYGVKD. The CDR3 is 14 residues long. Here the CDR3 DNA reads TGTGCCATCAGAGGACTGGGAAGCACAGATACGCAGTATTTT. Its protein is CAIRGLGSTDTQYF.

The CDR3 region is CASSETATGRNTEAFF. The CDR3 DNA reads as TGTGCCAGCAGTGAAACCGCTACAGGGAGGAACACTGAAGCTTTCTTT. The rearrangement joins TRBV2 to TRBJ1-1; tentatively, D is TRBD1 (6 bases). The CDR3 length is 16 residues. The V gene lost 2 bases and the J gene lost 1 base, with 14 bases spanning the gap. CDR1 and CDR2 from the germline V gene are SNHLY and FYNNEI.

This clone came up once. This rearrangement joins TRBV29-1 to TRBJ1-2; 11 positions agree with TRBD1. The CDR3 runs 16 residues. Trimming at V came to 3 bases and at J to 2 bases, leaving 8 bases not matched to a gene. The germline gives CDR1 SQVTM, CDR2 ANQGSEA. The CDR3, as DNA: TGCAGCGTTGATGTCCGGACAGGGGGCGCGAACTATGGCTACACCTTC. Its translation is CSVDVRTGGANYGYTF.

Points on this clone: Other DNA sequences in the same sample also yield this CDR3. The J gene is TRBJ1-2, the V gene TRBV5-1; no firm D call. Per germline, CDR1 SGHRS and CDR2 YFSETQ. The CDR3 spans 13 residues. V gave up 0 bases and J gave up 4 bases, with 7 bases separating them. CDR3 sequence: CASSLGAVYGYTF. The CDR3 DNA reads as TGCGCCAGCAGCTTGGGGGCAGTCTATGGCTACACCTTC.

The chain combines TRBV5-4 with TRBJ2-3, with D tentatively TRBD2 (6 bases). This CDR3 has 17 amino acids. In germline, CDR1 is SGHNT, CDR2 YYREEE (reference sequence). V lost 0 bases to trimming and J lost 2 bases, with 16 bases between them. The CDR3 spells CASSLGGLQKTTDTQYF. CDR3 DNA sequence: TGTGCCAGCAGCTTGGGAGGACTACAAAAAACCACAGATACGCAGTATTTT.

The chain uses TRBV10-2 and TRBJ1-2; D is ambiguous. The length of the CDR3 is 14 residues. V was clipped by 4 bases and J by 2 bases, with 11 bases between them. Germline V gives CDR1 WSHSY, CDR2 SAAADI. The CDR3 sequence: CASSARIENYGYTF. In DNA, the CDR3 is TGCGCCAGCAGTGCTAGAATAGAAAACTATGGCTACACCTTC.

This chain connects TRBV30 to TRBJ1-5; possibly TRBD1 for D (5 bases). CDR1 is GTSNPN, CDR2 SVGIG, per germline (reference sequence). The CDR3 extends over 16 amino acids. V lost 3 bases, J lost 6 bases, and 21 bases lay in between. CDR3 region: CAWSSYIGGGFQPQHF. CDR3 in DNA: TGTGCCTGGAGCTCCTACATCGGGGGGGGGTTTCAGCCCCAGCATTTT.

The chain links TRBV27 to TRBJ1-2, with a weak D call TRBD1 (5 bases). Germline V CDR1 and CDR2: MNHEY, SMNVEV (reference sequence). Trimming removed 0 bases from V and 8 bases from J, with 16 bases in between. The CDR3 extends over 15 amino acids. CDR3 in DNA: TGTGCCAGCAGTTTATCGGCTCGGGGCAGGGAAGGCTACACCTTC. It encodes CASSLSARGREGYTF.

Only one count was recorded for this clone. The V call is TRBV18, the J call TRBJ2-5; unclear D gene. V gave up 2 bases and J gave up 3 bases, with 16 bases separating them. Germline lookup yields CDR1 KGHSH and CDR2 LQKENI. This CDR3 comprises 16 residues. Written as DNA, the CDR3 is TGTGCCAGCTCACCAAGGCAGGCGATAAATGAAGAGACCCAGTACTTC. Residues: CASSPRQAINEETQYF.

The CDR3 sequence: CAISALDSSEQYF. CDR3 DNA sequence: TGTGCCATCAGTGCACTAGATTCGAGCGAGCAGTACTTC. This chain joins TRBV10-3 and TRBJ2-7, with D maybe TRBD2 (5 bases). CDR3 size: 13 residues. Germline loops: CDR1 ENHRY, CDR2 SYGVKD. V gave up 4 bases and J gave up 6 bases, with 13 bases separating them.